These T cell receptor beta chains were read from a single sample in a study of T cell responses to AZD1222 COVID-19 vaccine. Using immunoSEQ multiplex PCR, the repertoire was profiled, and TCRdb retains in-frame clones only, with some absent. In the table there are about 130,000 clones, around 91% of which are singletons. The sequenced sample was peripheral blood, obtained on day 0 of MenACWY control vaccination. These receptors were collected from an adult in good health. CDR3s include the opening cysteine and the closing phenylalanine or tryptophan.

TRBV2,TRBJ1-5,CASSEGPRRKQGTGQPQHF
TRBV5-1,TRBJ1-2,CASSFNIDLSNYGYTF
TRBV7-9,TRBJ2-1,CASSYPVSRGPREQFF
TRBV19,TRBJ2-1,CASSIGGTSGGYNEQFF
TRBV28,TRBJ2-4,CASRSSGTATKAKNIQYF
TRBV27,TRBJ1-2,CASSHGTSYGYTF
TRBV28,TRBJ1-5,CASTRGLYSNQPQHF
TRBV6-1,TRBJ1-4,CASSEGDRATNEKLFF
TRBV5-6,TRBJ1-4,CASSLGDKSQKLFF
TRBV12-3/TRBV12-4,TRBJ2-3,CASRSRPTDTQYF
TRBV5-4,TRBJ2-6,CASSSYSGANVLTF
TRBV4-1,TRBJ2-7,CASSQGGPLGNSYEQYF
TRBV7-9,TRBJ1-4,CASSLVTGGANEKLFF
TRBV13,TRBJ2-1,CASSPRLREGLREQFF
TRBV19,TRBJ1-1,CASSPGRTKNTEAFF
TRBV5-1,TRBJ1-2,CASSLAGQDFYGYTF
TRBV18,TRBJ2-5,CASSPLASGGQETQYF
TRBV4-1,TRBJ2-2,CASSPVDTGELFF
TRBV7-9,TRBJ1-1,CASSFGQRMNTEAFF
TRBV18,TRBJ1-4,CASSGQADRTEKLFF
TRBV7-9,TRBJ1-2,CASTSQAGANYGYTF
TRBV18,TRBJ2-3,CASSPISGSSSGDTQYF
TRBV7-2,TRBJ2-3,CASSPSRGWGTDTQYF
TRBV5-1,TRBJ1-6,CASSYMTFSSSPLHF
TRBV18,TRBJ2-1,CASSQRTSGSGNEQFF
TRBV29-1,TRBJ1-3,CSVQGAKGNTIYF
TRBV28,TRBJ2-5,CASSVDRGQETQYF
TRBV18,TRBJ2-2,CASSPRGAANTGELFF
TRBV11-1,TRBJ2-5,CASSLSPDRQETQYF
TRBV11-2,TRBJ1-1,CASSPLGVLNTEAFF
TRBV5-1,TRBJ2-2,CASRRGTDTGELFF
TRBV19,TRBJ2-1,CASLKVGTGGNEQFF
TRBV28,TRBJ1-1,CAAGGEGWGTEAFF
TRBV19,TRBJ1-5,CASRQRDRVVRQPQHF
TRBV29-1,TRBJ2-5,CSVEGTFHAGETQYF
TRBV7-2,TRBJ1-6,CASSLYRADNSPLHF
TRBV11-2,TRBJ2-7,CASSLDSGLAGAYEQYF
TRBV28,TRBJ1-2,CASSLQLGGGWTEMHGYTF
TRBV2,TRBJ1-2,CASSRDRAGYGYTF
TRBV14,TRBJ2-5,CASSQDLSETQYF
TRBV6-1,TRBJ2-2,CASSEDGTGELFF
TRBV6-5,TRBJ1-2,CASIPTSGGGYGYTF
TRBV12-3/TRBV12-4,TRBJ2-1,CASSFLGQSGQFF
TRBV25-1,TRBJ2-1,CASSIPGTGYNEQFF
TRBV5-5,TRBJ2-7,CASSYRLAEPYEQYF
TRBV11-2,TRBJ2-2,CASSFTWGTTNTGELFF
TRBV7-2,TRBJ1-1,CATRFELNTEAFF
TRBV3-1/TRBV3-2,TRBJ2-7,CASSQAGGSEQYF
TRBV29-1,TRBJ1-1,CSVQTGRNTEAFF
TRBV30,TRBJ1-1,CALRQVNTEAFF
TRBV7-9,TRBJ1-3,CASSPTDTGLTGNTIYF
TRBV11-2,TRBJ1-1,CASSLGLGSEAFF
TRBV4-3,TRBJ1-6,CASSQVFRDRGRSPLHF
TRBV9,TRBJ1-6,CASSGTANSYNSPLHF
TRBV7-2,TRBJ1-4,CASSLSAAGNNEKLFF
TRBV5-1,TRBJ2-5,CASSLAAVQETQYF
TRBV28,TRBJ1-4,CASSSAGQGGEKLFF
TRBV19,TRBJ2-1,CASSTGHPNEQFF
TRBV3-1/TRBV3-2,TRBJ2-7,CASSQVSGGVYEQYF